The rows below give T cell receptor beta chains drawn from one sample of a study of identical twins. TCRdb fed the 5' RACE reads into MiXCR, producing one record per CDR3 protein. The sample has 400,000 to 550,000 distinct CDR3 sequences; roughly an eighth are singletons. These data were likewise used in another study, on yellow fever vaccine responses in identical twins.

Input material: CD4+ T cells sorted from blood. The receptor set was obtained from a woman aged 18-35 years in good health. Each CDR3 is given with its conserved first and last residue. The D gene is left open where the match is weak. Clone size is stated in some rows and not others, as once, few, many or a class when expanded.

j_call v_call d_call clone_size cdr3_nt cdr3_aa
TRBJ1-5 TRBV24-1 TRBD1 many TGTGCCACCAGTACAGGGGGCAAACAGCCCCAGCATTTT CATSTGGKQPQHF
TRBJ2-7 TRBV10-3 TRBD1 few TGTGCCATCAGTGAGTCGACTCCAGGGGGCTACGTCGAGCAGTACTTC CAISESTPGGYVEQYF
TRBJ2-3 TRBV30 TRBD1 . TGTGCCTGGAGTGACAGGGGGCCTATGGATACGCAGTATTTT CAWSDRGPMDTQYF
TRBJ2-5 TRBV7-8 TRBD1 many TGTGCCAGCAGCCGATCGACAGGGGCGACCCAGTACTTC CASSRSTGATQYF
TRBJ2-5 TRBV3-1 TRBD1 . TGTGCCAGCAGCCAAAAGGGGACAGGGGAGACCCAGTACTTC CASSQKGTGETQYF
TRBJ2-5 TRBV6-5 . few TGTGCCAGCAGTTATAGTGCAGGCTACCAAGAGACCCAGTACTTC CASSYSAGYQETQYF
TRBJ1-2 TRBV6-1 . . TGTGCCAGCAGCCCGCGGGACTCTCTAGGCTACACCTTC CASSPRDSLGYTF
TRBJ1-1 TRBV10-1 . few TGCGCCAGCAGTGGTGATCCCGGGACACCCGGCGGATTAGCGAACACTGAAGCTTTCTTT CASSGDPGTPGGLANTEAFF
TRBJ2-1 TRBV12-3/TRBV12-4 . . TGTGCCAGCGGGCCCGGGCGAGGGTCAGTCAATGAGCAGTTCTTC CASGPGRGSVNEQFF
TRBJ2-3 TRBV10-3 TRBD2 few TGTGCCATCACCGGGACTAGCGGGGGGACCACAGATACGCAGTATTTT CAITGTSGGTTDTQYF
TRBJ2-3 TRBV29-1 . many TGCAGCGTCCGGGGCTCCACAGATACGCAGTATTTT CSVRGSTDTQYF
TRBJ1-1 TRBV27 . few TGTGCCAGCAGAGGGTTCCAGGGGAGGACTGAAGCTTTCTTT CASRGFQGRTEAFF
TRBJ2-2 TRBV7-9 . few TGTGCCAGCAGCTTAGAATCCAGGTCGGCCGGGGAGCTGTTTTTT CASSLESRSAGELFF
TRBJ2-7 TRBV4-2 TRBD1 many TGTGCCAGCAGCCAGCCGAACCCCGGGACAGGGGCCGACGAGCAGTACTTC CASSQPNPGTGADEQYF
TRBJ1-2 TRBV7-8 . . TGTGCCAGCAGCTTAGGGAGAGATTGGGATGGCTACACCTTC CASSLGRDWDGYTF
TRBJ2-1 TRBV7-2 TRBD2 . TGTGCCTGCCGGGGGGGCCGATGGTACAATGAGCAGTTCTTC CACRGGRWYNEQFF
TRBJ1-1 TRBV20-1 . . TGCAGTGCTAGAGGGCCCAACACTGAAGCTTTCTTT CSARGPNTEAFF
TRBJ1-1 TRBV5-1 . many TGCGCCAGCAGCTTGGATGGGAGACCGAACACTGAAGCTTTCTTT CASSLDGRPNTEAFF
TRBJ2-5 TRBV5-6 . . TGTGCCAGCAGCTTGCGGTCTGGGTCTGAGTGGGGGCAGGAGACCCAGTACTTC CASSLRSGSEWGQETQYF
TRBJ2-7 TRBV10-3 . many TGTGCCATCATGAGCAGATCAGAGAACGAGCAGTACTTC CAIMSRSENEQYF
TRBJ2-4 TRBV18 . . TGTGCCAGCTCACCACCGTATCAGACGACCTTAGCCAAAAACATTCAGTACTTC CASSPPYQTTLAKNIQYF
TRBJ2-2 TRBV7-3 TRBD2 . TGTGCCAGCAGCCTCATGGGGACTAGCATCACCGGGGAGCTGTTTTTT CASSLMGTSITGELFF
TRBJ1-4 TRBV14 TRBD1 few TGTGCCAGCAGCCATCCGACAGGGGACTTTGAAAAACTGTTTTTT CASSHPTGDFEKLFF
TRBJ2-5 TRBV3-1 TRBD1 few TGTGCCAGCAGCCTTCACAGGGGGCAGGGTCAAGAGACCCAGTACTTC CASSLHRGQGQETQYF
TRBJ1-5 TRBV28 TRBD1 . TGTGCCAGCAGTGTACGGACAGGGGGCGAGGGACAGCCCCAGCATTTT CASSVRTGGEGQPQHF
TRBJ2-5 TRBV5-1 TRBD2 many TGCGCCAGCAGCTACTCGGGGCGTCTGGGACTAGCGGGAATAACCGAGGAGACCCAGTACTTC CASSYSGRLGLAGITEETQYF
TRBJ2-7 TRBV7-2 TRBD1 . TGTGCCAGCAGCTTAGGGGGACAGACCTACGAGCAGTACTTC CASSLGGQTYEQYF
TRBJ2-7 TRBV12-3/TRBV12-4 TRBD1 . TGTGCCAGCAGATCCGGGACAGCCAGCTACGAGCAGTACTTC CASRSGTASYEQYF
TRBJ2-3 TRBV20-1 . . TGCAGTGCTTTATTACAGGGTGGAGGCACAGATACGCAGTATTTT CSALLQGGGTDTQYF
TRBJ2-2 TRBV6-5 . . TGTGCCAGCAGTTACTTTGGACACGCGAACACCGGGGAGCTGTTTTTT CASSYFGHANTGELFF
TRBJ1-2 TRBV6-5 . few TGTGCCAGCAGTTACTCGAAAGACAGTGCCTATGGCTACACCTTC CASSYSKDSAYGYTF
TRBJ2-7 TRBV7-2 . many TGTGCCAGCAGCTTAAATTCCCGCGGCAGCTCCTACGAGCAGTACTTC CASSLNSRGSSYEQYF
TRBJ1-5 TRBV30 . few TGTGCCTGGAGTGTCGGCGGAGTCAATCAGCCCCAGCATTTT CAWSVGGVNQPQHF
TRBJ2-1 TRBV6-1 TRBD2 few TGTGCCAGCAGAGGGACTAGCGGTGGAGGCGACTACAATGAGCAGTTCTTC CASRGTSGGGDYNEQFF
TRBJ2-5 TRBV19 . . TGTGCCAGTAGTAACCCGTCTGGGGGGCAAGAGACCCAGTACTTC CASSNPSGGQETQYF
TRBJ2-3 TRBV2 TRBD2 . TGTGCCAGTGGGGGGGGAAGACGAGATACGCAGTATTTT CASGGGRRDTQYF
TRBJ2-5 TRBV28 . . TGTGCCAGCAGTTTTTCCGGGGGCGTCGAGACCCAGTACTTC CASSFSGGVETQYF
TRBJ2-1 TRBV2 TRBD2 . TGTGCCAGCAGTGAATCGGGACTAGTTATCGGCGAGCAGTTCTTC CASSESGLVIGEQFF
TRBJ2-1 TRBV7-6 TRBD2 . TGTGCCAGCAGCCCCGGGACTAGCGGGGGTTTTTTCTCCTACAATGAGCAGTTCTTC CASSPGTSGGFFSYNEQFF
TRBJ2-5 TRBV29-1 . many TGCAGCGTACTCGGGACCGACCAAGAGACCCAGTACTTC CSVLGTDQETQYF
TRBJ2-5 TRBV15 . few TGTGCCACCAGCCGGAGCTGGCGGATGTACCAAGAGACCCAGTACTTC CATSRSWRMYQETQYF
TRBJ1-1 TRBV7-9 . many TGTGCCAGCAGCAAAAGGGGGGACACTGAAGCTTTCTTT CASSKRGDTEAFF
TRBJ2-7 TRBV5-4 TRBD2 . TGTGCCAGCAGCGTGGACGGGACTAGCGGTTACGAGCAGTACTTC CASSVDGTSGYEQYF
TRBJ2-7 TRBV2 TRBD1 . TGTGCCAGCAGCGGACAGGCGAGCTCCTACGAGCAGTACTTC CASSGQASSYEQYF
TRBJ1-2 TRBV10-3 TRBD1 . TGTGCCATACGTAGGGGGCTTGGAGATGGCTACACCTTC CAIRRGLGDGYTF
TRBJ2-7 TRBV18 . . TGTGCCAGCTCACGCCCGGACGGATACGAGCAGTACTTC CASSRPDGYEQYF
TRBJ2-1 TRBV12-3/TRBV12-4 TRBD1 . TGTGCCAGCAGCTCAGGACAGGGGGAAAATGAGCAGTTCTTC CASSSGQGENEQFF
TRBJ2-4 TRBV5-1 . many TGCGCCAGCAGCTTGGACGCCCCCTCAGGGTTGCACCTTCTAGCCAAAAACATTCAGTACTTC CASSLDAPSGLHLLAKNIQYF
TRBJ2-1 TRBV7-2 TRBD2 few TGTGCCAGCAGCTTAGCTGGTAGCGGGGGGTACAGCTCCTACAATGAGCAGTTCTTC CASSLAGSGGYSSYNEQFF
TRBJ1-1 TRBV12-3/TRBV12-4 TRBD1 . TGTGCCAGCAGTTCTAATCGACAGGGCGCTTTCTTT CASSSNRQGAFF
TRBJ2-7 TRBV20-1 . few TGCAGTGCTAGAGATCAGGGGGGGATTTACGAGCAGTACTTC CSARDQGGIYEQYF
TRBJ2-7 TRBV5-1 . few TGCGCCAGCAGCTTGGGTGGCAGGGTCTACGAGCAGTACTTC CASSLGGRVYEQYF
TRBJ2-3 TRBV5-1 . few TGCGCCAGCAGCCGCACAATCAAGGGAGAGCGCACAGATACGCAGTATTTT CASSRTIKGERTDTQYF
TRBJ2-5 TRBV7-9 TRBD2 . TGTGCCAGCAGCCTTCTAGCGGGAGGTTTTCTAGAGACCCAGTACTTC CASSLLAGGFLETQYF